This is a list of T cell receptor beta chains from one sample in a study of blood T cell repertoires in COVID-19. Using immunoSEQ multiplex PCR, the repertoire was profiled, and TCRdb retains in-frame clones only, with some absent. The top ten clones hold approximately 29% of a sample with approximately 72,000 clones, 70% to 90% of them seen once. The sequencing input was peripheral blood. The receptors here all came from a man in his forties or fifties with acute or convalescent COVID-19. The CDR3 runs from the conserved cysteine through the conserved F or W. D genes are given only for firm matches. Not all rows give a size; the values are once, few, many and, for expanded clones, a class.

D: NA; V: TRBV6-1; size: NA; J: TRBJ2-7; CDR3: CASSEPQGYEQYF; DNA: TGTGCCAGCAGTGAACCTCAGGGCTACGAGCAGTACTTC
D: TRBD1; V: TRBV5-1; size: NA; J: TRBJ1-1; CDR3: CASSLITGGGGTEAFF; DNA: TGCGCCAGCAGCTTAATTACAGGGGGCGGAGGCACTGAAGCTTTCTTT
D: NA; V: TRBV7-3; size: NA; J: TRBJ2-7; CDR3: CASKRGGPYEQYF; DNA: TGTGCCAGCAAGCGCGGGGGCCCCTACGAGCAGTACTTC
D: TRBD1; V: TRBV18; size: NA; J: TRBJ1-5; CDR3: CASSPGTGGWQQPQHF; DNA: TGTGCCAGCTCACCAGGGACAGGGGGCTGGCAGCAGCCCCAGCATTTT
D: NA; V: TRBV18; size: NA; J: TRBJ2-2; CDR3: CASSPPGVAGELFF; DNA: TGTGCCAGCTCACCACCAGGGGTGGCCGGGGAGCTGTTTTTT
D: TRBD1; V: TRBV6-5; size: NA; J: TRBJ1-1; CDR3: CASRILTTGTEAFF; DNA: TGTGCCAGCAGAATCCTAACGACAGGGACTGAAGCTTTCTTT
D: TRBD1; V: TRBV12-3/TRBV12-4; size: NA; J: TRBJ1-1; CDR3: CASSLTGTEAFF; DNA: TGTGCCAGCAGCCTGACAGGGACTGAAGCTTTCTTT
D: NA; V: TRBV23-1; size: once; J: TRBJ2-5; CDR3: CASSPSRETQYF; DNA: TGCGCCAGCAGTCCCTCACGGGAGACCCAGTACTTC
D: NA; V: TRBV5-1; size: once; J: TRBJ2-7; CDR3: CASSWAGDLDEQYF; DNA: TGCGCCAGCAGCTGGGCAGGGGACCTAGACGAGCAGTACTTC
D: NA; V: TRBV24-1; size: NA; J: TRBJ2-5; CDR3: CATSDSPTQGLRETQYF; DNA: TGTGCCACCAGTGATTCACCAACCCAGGGTTTGAGGGAGACCCAGTACTTC
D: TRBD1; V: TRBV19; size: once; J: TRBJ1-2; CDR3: CASSMVTGANYGYTF; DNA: TGTGCCAGTAGTATGGTAACAGGGGCTAACTATGGCTACACCTTC
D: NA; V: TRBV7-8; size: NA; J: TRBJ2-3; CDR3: CASSLEGAVDTQYF; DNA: TGTGCCAGCAGCTTGGAGGGGGCGGTAGATACGCAGTATTTT
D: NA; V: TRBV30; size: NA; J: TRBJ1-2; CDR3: CAWSVLAGDGYTF; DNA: TGTGCCTGGAGTGTATTGGCGGGGGATGGCTACACCTTC
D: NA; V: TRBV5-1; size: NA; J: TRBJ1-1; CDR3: CASSAGWGGTEAFF; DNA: TGCGCCAGCAGCGCGGGATGGGGCGGAACTGAAGCTTTCTTT
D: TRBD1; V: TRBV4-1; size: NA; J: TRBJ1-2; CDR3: CASSRDRGDYGYTF; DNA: TGCGCCAGCAGCCGGGACAGGGGCGACTATGGCTACACCTTC
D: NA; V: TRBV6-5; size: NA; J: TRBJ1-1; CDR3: CASSKQTTRRAFF; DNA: TGTGCCAGCAGCAAACAGACTACTCGGAGAGCTTTCTTT
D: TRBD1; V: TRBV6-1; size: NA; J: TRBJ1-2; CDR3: CASSEVVTGGRGYTF; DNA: TGTGCCAGCAGTGAAGTTGTGACAGGGGGTCGTGGCTACACCTTC
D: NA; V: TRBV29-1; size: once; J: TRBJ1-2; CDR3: CSVGGQEGNYGYTF; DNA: TGCAGCGTTGGGGGACAAGAAGGGAACTATGGCTACACCTTC
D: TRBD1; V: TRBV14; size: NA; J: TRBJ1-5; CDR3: CASSQDPGQGFLAISPSGNQPQHF; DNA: TGTGCCAGCAGCCAAGATCCGGGACAGGGGTTCTTAGCAATCAGCCCCAGCGGTAATCAGCCCCAGCATTTT
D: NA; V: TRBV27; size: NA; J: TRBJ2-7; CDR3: CASSLTFQGRNEQYF; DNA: TGTGCCAGCAGTTTGACTTTCCAGGGGCGGAACGAGCAGTACTTC
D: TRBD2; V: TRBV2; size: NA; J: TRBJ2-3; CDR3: CASRGTSGTDTQYF; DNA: TGTGCCAGCAGGGGGACTAGCGGCACAGATACGCAGTATTTT
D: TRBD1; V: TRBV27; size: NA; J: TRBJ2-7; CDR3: CASTPTGGRYEQYF; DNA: TGTGCCAGCACCCCGACAGGGGGACGGTACGAGCAGTACTTC
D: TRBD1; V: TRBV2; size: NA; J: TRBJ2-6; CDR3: CASSRGTGGAGANVLTF; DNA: TGTGCCAGCAGTCGAGGGACAGGGGGCGCTGGGGCCAACGTCCTGACTTTC
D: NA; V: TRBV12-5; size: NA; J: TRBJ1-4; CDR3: CASGLDRWGENEKLFF; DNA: TGTGCTAGTGGTTTGGACCGGTGGGGGGAGAATGAAAAACTGTTTTTT
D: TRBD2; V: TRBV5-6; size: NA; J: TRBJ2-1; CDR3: CASSLGLAGAKQFF; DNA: TGTGCCAGCAGCTTGGGTCTAGCGGGGGCCAAGCAGTTCTTC
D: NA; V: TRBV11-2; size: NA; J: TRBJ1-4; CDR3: CASSLGTGFEKLFF; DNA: TGTGCCAGCAGCTTGGGAACAGGGTTTGAAAAACTGTTTTTT
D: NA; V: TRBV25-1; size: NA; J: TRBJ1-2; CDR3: CASSEIPWEDYGYTF; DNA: TGTGCCAGCAGTGAAATCCCATGGGAGGACTATGGCTACACCTTC
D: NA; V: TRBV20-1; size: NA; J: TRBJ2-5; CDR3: CSGPRGETQYF; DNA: TGCAGTGGTCCCAGGGGAGAGACCCAGTACTTC
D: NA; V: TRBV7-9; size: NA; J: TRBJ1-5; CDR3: CASSFGTRDQPQHF; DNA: TGTGCCAGCAGCTTCGGGACACGCGATCAGCCCCAGCATTTT
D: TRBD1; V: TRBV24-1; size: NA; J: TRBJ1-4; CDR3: CATSRLDRESYEKLFF; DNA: TGTGCCACCAGTAGACTTGACAGGGAGTCTTATGAAAAACTGTTTTTT
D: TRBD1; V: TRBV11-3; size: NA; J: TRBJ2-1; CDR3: CASSLDQSGTGSYNEQFF; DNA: TGTGCCAGCAGCTTAGATCAATCCGGGACAGGGAGCTACAATGAGCAGTTCTTC
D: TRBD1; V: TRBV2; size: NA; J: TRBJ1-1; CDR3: CASSEQGAQNTEAFF; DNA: TGTGCCAGCAGTGAACAGGGGGCGCAGAACACTGAAGCTTTCTTT
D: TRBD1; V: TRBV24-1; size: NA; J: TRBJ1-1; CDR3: CATSDGNPGQMNTEAFF; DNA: TGTGCCACCAGTGATGGGAACCCGGGACAGATGAACACTGAAGCTTTCTTT
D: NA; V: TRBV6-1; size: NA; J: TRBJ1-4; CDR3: CASSEGGMTNEKLFF; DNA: TGTGCCAGCAGTGAGGGGGGGATGACTAATGAAAAACTGTTTTTT
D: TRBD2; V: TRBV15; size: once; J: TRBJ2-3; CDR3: CATSRGAGGTDTQYF; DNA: TGTGCCACCAGCAGAGGAGCGGGGGGCACAGATACGCAGTATTTT
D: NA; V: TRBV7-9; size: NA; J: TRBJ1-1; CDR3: CASSLEQGRGAFF; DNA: TGTGCCAGCAGCTTAGAACAGGGTAGGGGAGCTTTCTTT
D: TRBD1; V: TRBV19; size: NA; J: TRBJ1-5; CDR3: CASSPGQGGDQPQHF; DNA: TGTGCCAGTAGTCCCGGACAGGGAGGTGATCAGCCCCAGCATTTT
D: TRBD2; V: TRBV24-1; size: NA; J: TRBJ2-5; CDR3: CATSEPAGQETQYF; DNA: TGTGCCACCAGCGAACCAGCGGGACAAGAGACCCAGTACTTC
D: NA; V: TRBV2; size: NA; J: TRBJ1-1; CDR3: CASSAGTGGTEAFF; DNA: TGTGCCAGCAGTGCCGGGACTGGCGGCACTGAAGCTTTCTTT
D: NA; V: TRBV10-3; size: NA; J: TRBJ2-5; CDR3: CAIRGSGRGQETQYF; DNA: TGTGCCATCAGGGGTAGCGGACGGGGACAAGAGACCCAGTACTTC
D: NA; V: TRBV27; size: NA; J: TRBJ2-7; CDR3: CASRGGALYEQYF; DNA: TGTGCCAGCCGAGGGGGGGCCCTCTACGAGCAGTACTTC
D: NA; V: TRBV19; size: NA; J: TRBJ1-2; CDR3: CASSIDSNYGYTF; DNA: TGTGCCAGTAGTATCGACAGTAACTATGGCTACACCTTC
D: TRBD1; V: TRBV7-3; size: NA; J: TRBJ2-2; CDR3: CASSLNPTAGGNTGELFF; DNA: TGTGCCAGCAGCTTAAATCCCACGGCAGGGGGGAACACCGGGGAGCTGTTTTTT
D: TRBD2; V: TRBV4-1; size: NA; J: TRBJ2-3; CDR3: CASSHVPGLAGASIRTDTQYF; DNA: TGCGCCAGCAGCCACGTTCCGGGACTAGCGGGGGCGTCGATTCGGACAGATACGCAGTATTTT
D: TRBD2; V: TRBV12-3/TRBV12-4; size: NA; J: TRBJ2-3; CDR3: CASRAGGGPQYF; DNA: TGTGCCAGCAGAGCGGGGGGCGGGCCGCAGTATTTT
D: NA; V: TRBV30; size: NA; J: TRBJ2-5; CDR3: CAWSGVRERGQETQYF; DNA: TGTGCCTGGAGTGGGGTTAGGGAGAGGGGGCAAGAGACCCAGTACTTC
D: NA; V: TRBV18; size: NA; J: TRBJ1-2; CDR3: CASSLPRAFNYGYTF; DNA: TGTGCCAGCTCACTCCCCAGGGCCTTCAACTATGGCTACACCTTC
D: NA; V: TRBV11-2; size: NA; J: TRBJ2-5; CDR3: CASSPWRQETQYF; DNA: TGTGCCAGCAGCCCCTGGCGGCAAGAGACCCAGTACTTC
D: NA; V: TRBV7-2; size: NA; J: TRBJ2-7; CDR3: CASSLAGVSSYEQYF; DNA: TGTGCCAGCAGCTTAGCTGGTGTGAGCTCCTACGAGCAGTACTTC
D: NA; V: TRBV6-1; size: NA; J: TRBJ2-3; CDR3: CASSDGGWDTQYF; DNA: TGTGCCAGCAGTGATGGGGGGTGGGATACGCAGTATTTT
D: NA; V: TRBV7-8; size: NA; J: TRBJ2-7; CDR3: CASSLNLEVEQYF; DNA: TGTGCCAGCAGCTTGAATCTAGAGGTCGAGCAGTACTTC
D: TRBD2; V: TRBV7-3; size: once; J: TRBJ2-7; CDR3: CASSLGTREEQYF; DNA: TGTGCCAGCAGCTTGGGCACCCGGGAGGAACAGTACTTC
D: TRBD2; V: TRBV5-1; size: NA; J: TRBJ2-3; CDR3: CASTSGESTDTQYF; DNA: TGCGCCAGCACGAGCGGGGAGAGCACAGATACGCAGTATTTT
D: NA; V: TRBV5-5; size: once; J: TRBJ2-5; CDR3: CASSFAEGGETQYF; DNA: TGTGCCAGCAGCTTCGCAGAGGGTGGAGAGACCCAGTACTTC
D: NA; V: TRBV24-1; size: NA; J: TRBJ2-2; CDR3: CATSDQPAGTNTGELFF; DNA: TGTGCCACCAGTGATCAACCGGCAGGGACGAACACCGGGGAGCTGTTTTTT
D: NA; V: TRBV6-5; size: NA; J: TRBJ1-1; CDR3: CASRGGTSKAFF; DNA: TGTGCCAGCCGGGGCGGGACCTCAAAAGCTTTCTTT